Listed here is a single T cell receptor (beta chain). Its antigen is not identified. With 6 bases removed from V and 7 bases from J, the gap between germline ends came to 19 bases. Germline-derived CDR1 and CDR2 are MNHNS and SASEGT. The CDR3 totals 15 residues. One entry per CDR3 protein results from TCRdb running MiXCR on the RACE reads. The table has some 71,000 distinct CDR3 sequences, over 8.5% seen once. These data come from a study of human T cells and chemical hapten exposure. Study-level results: The study found expanded TCRs formed significantly more large CDR3 similarity clusters than controls.

The sample's time point: patch test 3, about 24 weeks after DPC sensitization. Treatment meaning: therapeutic diphenylcyclopropenone sensitization with weekly scalp DPC. The sequence came from a woman aged 50 to 65 with alopecia areata. Some clones in this sample may be carry-over from other donors' samples. The sample here was whole blood, taken in connection with sensitization to the hapten diphenylcyclopropenone (DPC). This chain uses TRBV6-1 with TRBJ1-5, with D tentatively TRBD1 (5 bases). In DNA form, the CDR3 reads TGTGCCAGCAGCCGCAGTGGGGGTGAAAGCCAGCCCCAGCATTTT. Amino acid sequence: CASSRSGGESQPQHF.